This T cell receptor (beta chain) stems from a study of T cells after yellow fever vaccination. Study-level results: Contaminating bulk clonotypes could be abundant in FACS-sorted repertoires. Only a minor proportion of clonotypes was detected across both CD4 and CD8 compartments.

The CDR3 runs 14 residues. V was shortened by 3 bases and J by 4 bases, with 12 bases between the two germline ends. Germline CDR1 reads MDHEN; CDR2 reads SYDVKM. Remarks on this clonotype: Its antigen is still unknown.

TCRdb fed the 5' RACE reads into MiXCR, producing one record per CDR3 protein. This sample carries some 340,000 distinct CDR3 sequences, around 10% of them seen once, and the ten largest clones take approximately 3.3%. The clonotype originates from a man younger than 30 who received the YFV17D yellow fever vaccine. The sequences come from CD4+ T cells sorted from PBMCs, collected 45 days after the yellow fever booster vaccination. The genes are TRBV28 and TRBJ2-5; D perhaps matches TRBD2 (7 bases). DNA for the CDR3: TGTGCCAGCAGTTTGCGGGGGCAGGGAGAGACCCAGTACTTC. This sequence encodes CASSLRGQGETQYF. Drawing the rest from reference TRBV28 and TRBJ2-5, the complete variable domain is DVKVTQSSRYLVKRTGEKVFLECVQDMDHENMFWYRQDPGLGLRLIYFSYDVKMKEKGDIPEGYSVSREKKERFSLILESASTNQTSMYLCASSLRGQGETQYFGPGTRLLVL.